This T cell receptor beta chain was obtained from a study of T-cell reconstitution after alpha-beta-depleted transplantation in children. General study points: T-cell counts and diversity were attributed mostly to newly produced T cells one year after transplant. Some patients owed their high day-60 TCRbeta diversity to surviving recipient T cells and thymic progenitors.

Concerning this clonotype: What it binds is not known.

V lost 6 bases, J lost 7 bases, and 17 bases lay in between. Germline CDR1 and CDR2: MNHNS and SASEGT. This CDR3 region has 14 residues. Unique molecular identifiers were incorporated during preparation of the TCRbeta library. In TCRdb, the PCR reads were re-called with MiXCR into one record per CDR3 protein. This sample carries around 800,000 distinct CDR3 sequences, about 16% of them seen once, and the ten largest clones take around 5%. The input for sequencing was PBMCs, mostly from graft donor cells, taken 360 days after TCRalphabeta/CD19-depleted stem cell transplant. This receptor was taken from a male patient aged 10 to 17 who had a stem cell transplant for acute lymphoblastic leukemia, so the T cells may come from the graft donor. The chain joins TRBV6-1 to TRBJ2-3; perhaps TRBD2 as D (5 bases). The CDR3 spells CASRRDFGSNTQYF. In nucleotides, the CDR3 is TGTGCCAGCAGACGCGATTTTGGGAGTAATACGCAGTATTTT.